This record concerns one TCR beta chain sequence. The antigen remains unidentified. The method was immunoSEQ multiplex PCR; TCRdb's version includes in-frame clones alone and lacks a portion of them. The data show 1.5 million to 2.5 million clones, with around 96% seen just once and roughly 1% held by the top ten. Naive CD8 cells were CD45RO-negative, positively selected for CCR7, excluding terminally differentiated effector memory CD45RA+ cells. CDR1 is SGDLS, CDR2 YYNGEE, per germline. Trimming took 3 bases from V and 8 from J; bases not matched to a gene: 6. There are 15 residues in the CDR3. These data belong to a study of shared clonotypes between healthy human individuals. Study-wide findings and caveats: Naive subsets usually exceeded memory subsets in estimated richness. Rarefaction indicated that sorted-subset sequencing remained incomplete although depth was large.

The chain links TRBV9 to TRBJ1-6; 9 bases match TRBD1. Sequenced: naive CD8+ T cells sorted from blood. The sequence was collected from a man younger than 30 in good health. The CDR3: CASSAPGQGDSPLHF. The CDR3 bases are TGTGCCAGCAGCGCCCCGGGACAGGGAGATTCACCCCTCCACTTT. Combining the CDR3 with reference TRBV9 and TRBJ1-6 gives the whole variable domain DSGVTQTPKHLITATGQRVTLRCSPRSGDLSVYWYQQSLDQGLQFLIQYYNGEERAKGNILERFSAQQFPDLHSELNLSSLELGDSALYFCASSAPGQGDSPLHFGNGTRLTVT.